This section outlines one T cell receptor (beta chain) sequence together with its context. The antigen remains undetermined. Some clones are missing from TCRdb's copy, which holds only in-frame ones; the method was immunoSEQ multiplex PCR. The sample lists tens of thousands of clones, nearly 90% seen once, with 9.3% in the top ten. The sample is drawn from a study of T cell responses to AZD1222 COVID-19 vaccine. The germline V gene encodes CDR1 GTSNPN and CDR2 SVGIG (reference sequence). The ends were cut back, 4 bases at V and 4 bases at J, with 8 bases in the middle. The CDR3 is made up of 12 amino acids. Findings and limits, study-wide: Along spike, vaccine-associated CD4 TCRs were found throughout, with dominance at 160-218 and 743-854. Regions left unmutated in variants are reportedly the target of nearly half of spike-specific TCRs. The number of AZD1222 recipients seropositive at baseline was only five to seven.

Sequenced here: peripheral blood, sampled 28 days after the second AZD1222 dose. The chain carries TRBV30 and TRBJ1-3; D is unresolved. The clonotype was recovered from an adult who received the AZD1222 COVID-19 vaccine. The chain's CDR3 is CAWTLGGNTIYF. Here the CDR3 DNA reads TGTGCCTGGACCCTCGGAGGAAACACCATATATTTT.